This T cell receptor beta chain is drawn from a study of blood T cell repertoires in COVID-19. Study-wide context: The United States, Italy and Spain supplied acute and convalescent COVID-19 samples. The analysed material was cDNA or gDNA that came from T cells, B-cell-depleted T cells, or PBMCs.

The CDR3 loop spans 15 amino acids. Germline CDR1 reads ENHRY; CDR2 reads SYGVKD. V lost 6 bases and J lost 2; bases outside the gene matches: 5. Original analysis: Estimation of nucleated cell counts relied on the amplification of reference gene primers. Produced via immunoSEQ multiplex PCR; TCRdb's table is partial and in-frame only. From that table come the V and J calls and clone size; the DNA was used to work out D and trimming. The sample has approximately 83,000 clones; roughly 80% are singletons. Specimen: peripheral blood. The rearrangement joins TRBV10-3 to TRBJ1-3, with 9 nucleotides matching TRBD1. The source is a man aged 50 to 59 with acute or convalescent COVID-19. Written as DNA, the CDR3 is TGTGCCATCAGCCGGGGACAGGGAGCTGGAAACACCATATATTTT. Its translation: CAISRGQGAGNTIYF.